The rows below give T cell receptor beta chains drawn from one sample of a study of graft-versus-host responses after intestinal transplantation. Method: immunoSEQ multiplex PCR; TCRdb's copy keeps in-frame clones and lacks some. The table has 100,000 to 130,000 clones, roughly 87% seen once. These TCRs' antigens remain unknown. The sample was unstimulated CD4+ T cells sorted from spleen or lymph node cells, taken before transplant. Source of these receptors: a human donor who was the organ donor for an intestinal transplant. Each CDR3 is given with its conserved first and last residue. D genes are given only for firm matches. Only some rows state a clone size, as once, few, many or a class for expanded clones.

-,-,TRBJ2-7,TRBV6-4,CASRAMAYDGQYF,TGTGCCAGCAGGGCTATGGCCTACGACGGGCAGTACTTC
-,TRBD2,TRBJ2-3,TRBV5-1,CASSQTTSGADTQYF,TGCGCCAGCAGCCAAACCACTAGCGGGGCAGATACGCAGTATTTT
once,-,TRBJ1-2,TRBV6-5,CASSYGAYYGYTF,TGTGCCAGCAGTTACGGGGCCTACTATGGCTACACCTTC
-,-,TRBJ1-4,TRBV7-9,CASSLGGAVGEKLFF,TGTGCCAGCAGCTTAGGTGGGGCAGTTGGGGAAAAACTGTTTTTT
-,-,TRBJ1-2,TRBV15,CATSRQGMNGYTF,TGTGCCACCAGCAGACAGGGGATGAATGGCTACACCTTC
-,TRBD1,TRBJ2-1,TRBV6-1,CASRNHRQGNEQFF,TGTGCCAGCAGAAACCATAGACAGGGAAATGAGCAGTTCTTC
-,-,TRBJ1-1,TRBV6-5,CASRTGSVPNTEAFF,TGTGCCAGCAGGACCGGGTCGGTTCCGAACACTGAAGCTTTCTTT
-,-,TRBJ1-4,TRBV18,CASSPGGLLRGNSRELFF,TGTGCCAGCTCACCAGGCGGGCTCTTAAGGGGGAACAGCAGGGAACTGTTTTTT
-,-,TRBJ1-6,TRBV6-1,CASSWNKPSPLHF,TGTGCCAGCAGTTGGAATAAGCCTTCACCCCTCCACTTT
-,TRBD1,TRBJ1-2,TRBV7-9,CASSSMTTGTGHGYTF,TGTGCCAGCAGCTCAATGACCACCGGGACAGGTCATGGCTACACCTTC
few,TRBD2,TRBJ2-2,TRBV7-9,CASSLSSGGPSGELFF,TGTGCCAGCAGCCTATCTAGCGGGGGGCCCTCCGGGGAGCTGTTTTTT
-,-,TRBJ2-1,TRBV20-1,CSARAWNEQFF,TGCAGTGCTAGGGCGTGGAATGAGCAGTTCTTC
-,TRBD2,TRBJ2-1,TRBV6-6,CASSSTAGGWGEQFF,TGTGCCAGCAGTTCCACAGCGGGAGGATGGGGTGAGCAGTTCTTC
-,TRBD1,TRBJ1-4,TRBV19,CASSTPGTGTEKLFF,TGTGCCAGTAGTACGCCCGGGACAGGGACTGAAAAACTGTTTTTT
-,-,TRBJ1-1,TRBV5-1,CASRKITGTHPSNTEAFF,TGCGCCAGCAGGAAAATTACCGGGACGCACCCTTCGAACACTGAAGCTTTCTTT
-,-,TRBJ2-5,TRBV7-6,CASSLNAFVQETQYF,TGTGCCAGCAGCTTAAACGCATTCGTGCAAGAGACCCAGTACTTC
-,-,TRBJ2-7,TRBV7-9,CASSLGGPYEQYF,TGTGCCAGCAGCTTAGGAGGCCCCTACGAGCAGTACTTC
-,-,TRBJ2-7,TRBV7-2,CASSLNILRSEQYF,TGTGCCAGCAGCTTAAATATCTTGCGCTCCGAGCAGTACTTC
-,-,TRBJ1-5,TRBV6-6,CASSYSQGRQPQHF,TGTGCCAGCAGTTACTCCCAGGGGAGGCAGCCCCAGCATTTT
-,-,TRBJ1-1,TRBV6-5,CASSYDFIGRNTEAFF,TGTGCCAGCAGTTACGACTTTATCGGGAGGAACACTGAAGCTTTCTTT
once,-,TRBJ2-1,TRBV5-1,CASSLAPPGREQFF,TGCGCCAGCAGCTTGGCCCCCCCAGGGCGGGAGCAGTTCTTC
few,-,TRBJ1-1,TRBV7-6,CASSWYGNTEAFF,TGTGCCAGCAGCTGGTACGGGAACACTGAAGCTTTCTTT
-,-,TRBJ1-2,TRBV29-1,CSVEALGGTAILNYGYTF,TGCAGCGTTGAAGCTTTGGGGGGAACAGCCATTCTCAACTATGGCTACACCTTC
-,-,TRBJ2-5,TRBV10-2,CASRKNFQETQYF,TGCGCCAGCAGAAAAAACTTCCAAGAGACCCAGTACTTC
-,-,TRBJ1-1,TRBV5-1,CASSLGVTNTEAFF,TGCGCCAGCAGCTTGGGAGTTACGAACACTGAAGCTTTCTTT
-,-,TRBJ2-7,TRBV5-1,CASSTPSYEQYF,TGCGCCAGCAGCACGCCAAGCTACGAGCAGTACTTC
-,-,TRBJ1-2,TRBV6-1,CASSYHRSLGYTF,TGTGCCAGCAGCTATCATAGGTCGCTCGGCTACACCTTC
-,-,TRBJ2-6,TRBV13,CASSATGHGANVLTF,TGTGCCAGCAGCGCGACAGGTCATGGGGCCAACGTCCTGACTTTC
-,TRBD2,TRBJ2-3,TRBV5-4,CASSLGRTSGRSTDTQYF,TGTGCCAGCAGCTTGGGTCGGACTAGCGGGAGGAGCACAGATACGCAGTATTTT
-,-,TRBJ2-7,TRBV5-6,CASSKTRSYEQYF,TGTGCCAGCAGCAAGACCCGCTCCTACGAGCAGTACTTC
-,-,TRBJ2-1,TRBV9,CASSVASGDSGPNEQFF,TGTGCCAGCAGCGTAGCGTCTGGAGACTCAGGACCCAATGAGCAGTTCTTC
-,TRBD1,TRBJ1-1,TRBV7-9,CASSQTLGTGGGEAFF,TGTGCCAGCAGCCAGACCCTTGGGACAGGGGGAGGTGAAGCTTTCTTT
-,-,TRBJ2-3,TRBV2,CASSETRLGTDTQYF,TGTGCCAGCAGTGAGACTAGATTGGGCACAGATACGCAGTATTTT
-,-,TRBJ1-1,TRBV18,CASSPTGGNTEAFF,TGTGCCAGCTCACCGACAGGCGGCAACACTGAAGCTTTCTTT
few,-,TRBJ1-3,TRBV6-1,CASRPRTSVGNTIYF,TGTGCCAGCCGTCCTAGGACCTCGGTGGGAAACACCATATATTTT
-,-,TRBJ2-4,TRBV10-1,CASSEGQANLAKNIQYF,TGCGCCAGCAGTGAGGGGCAGGCGAACCTAGCCAAAAACATTCAGTACTTC
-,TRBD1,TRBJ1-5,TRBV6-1,CASRGTVGEPPQHF,TGTGCCAGCAGGGGGACAGTCGGGGAACCGCCCCAGCATTTT
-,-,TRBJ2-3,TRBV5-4,CASSSYARTSGTDTQYF,TGTGCCAGCAGCAGTTATGCACGGACCTCCGGCACAGATACGCAGTATTTT
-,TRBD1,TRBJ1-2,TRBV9,CASTPLTGGINDYGYTF,TGTGCCAGCACCCCTCTGACAGGGGGGATTAACGACTATGGCTACACCTTC
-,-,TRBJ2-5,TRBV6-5,CACQTSRTAQETQYF,TGTGCCTGCCAGACATCGAGGACTGCACAAGAGACCCAGTACTTC
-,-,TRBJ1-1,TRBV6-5,CASSYRSQGLNTEAFF,TGTGCCAGCAGTTACAGGTCTCAGGGTCTGAACACTGAAGCTTTCTTT
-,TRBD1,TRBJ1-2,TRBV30,CAWSVIFRGNYGYTF,TGTGCCTGGAGTGTGATCTTCAGGGGGAACTATGGCTACACCTTC
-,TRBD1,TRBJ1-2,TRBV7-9,CASSSKTGTYGYTF,TGTGCCAGCAGCTCGAAGACAGGGACCTATGGCTACACCTTC